This T cell receptor beta chain emerged from a study of blood T cell repertoires in COVID-19. The wider study: Spain, Italy and the United States supplied samples that represented acute and convalescent COVID-19.

CDR3 length equals 15 residues. Germline V gene lookup returns CDR1 LNHNV and CDR2 YYDKDF (reference sequence). Trimming took 5 bases from V and 6 from J; bases not matched to a gene: 5. Original data processing: Amplification of reference gene primers provided the estimated nucleated cell counts. Sequencing was performed with immunoSEQ multiplex PCR; in TCRdb, only in-frame clones are kept and a portion is missing. D and trimming were read from the DNA, whereas the V and J calls and clone size are those reported in that table. The table shows about 180,000 clones, with about 88% occurring only once. Ages ranged from roughly 18 to 100 years, with residence in around 24 US areas. Participant-reported clinical history was the basis for cohort assignment.

This chain links TRBV15 with TRBJ1-6; 9 nucleotides line up with TRBD1. Specimen: PBMCs or T cells enriched from blood (not recorded which). This receptor was identified in a human donor with acute COVID-19. The donor label of this sample is uncertain. The CDR3 DNA reads as TGTGCCACCAGCGGGATGGACAGGGGTAATTCACCCCTCCACTTT. It yields the protein CATSGMDRGNSPLHF.